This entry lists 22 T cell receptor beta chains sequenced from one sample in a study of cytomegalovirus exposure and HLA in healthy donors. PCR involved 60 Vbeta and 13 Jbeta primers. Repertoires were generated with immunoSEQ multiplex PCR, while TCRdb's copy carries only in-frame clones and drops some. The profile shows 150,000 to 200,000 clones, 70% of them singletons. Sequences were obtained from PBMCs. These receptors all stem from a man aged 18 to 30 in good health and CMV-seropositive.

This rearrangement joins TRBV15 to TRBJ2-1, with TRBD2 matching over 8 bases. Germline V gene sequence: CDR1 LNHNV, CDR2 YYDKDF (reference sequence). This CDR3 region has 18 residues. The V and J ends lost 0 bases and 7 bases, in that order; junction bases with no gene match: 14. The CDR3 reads CATSRDRLFGGAWNEQFF. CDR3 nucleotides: TGTGCCACCAGCAGAGATCGCCTATTCGGGGGGGCGTGGAATGAGCAGTTCTTC.

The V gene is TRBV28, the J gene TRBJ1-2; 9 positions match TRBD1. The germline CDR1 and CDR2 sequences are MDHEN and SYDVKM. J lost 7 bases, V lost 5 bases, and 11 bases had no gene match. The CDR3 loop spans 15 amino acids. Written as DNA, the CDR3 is TGTGCCAGCAGTCTTCCGGGACAGGGTTATGGTGGCTACACCTTC. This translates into CASSLPGQGYGGYTF.

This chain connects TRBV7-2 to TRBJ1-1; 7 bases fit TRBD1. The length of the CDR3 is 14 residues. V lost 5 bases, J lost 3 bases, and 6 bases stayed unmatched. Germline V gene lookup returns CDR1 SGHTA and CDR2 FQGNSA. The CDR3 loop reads CASSQTQGYTEAFF. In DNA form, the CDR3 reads TGTGCCAGCAGCCAAACACAGGGGTACACTGAAGCTTTCTTT.

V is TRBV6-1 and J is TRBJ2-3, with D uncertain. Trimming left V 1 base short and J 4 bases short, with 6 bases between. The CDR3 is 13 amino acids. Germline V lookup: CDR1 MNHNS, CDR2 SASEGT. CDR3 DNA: TGTGCCAGCAGTGAAGGGCAGGCAGATACGCAGTATTTT. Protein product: CASSEGQADTQYF.

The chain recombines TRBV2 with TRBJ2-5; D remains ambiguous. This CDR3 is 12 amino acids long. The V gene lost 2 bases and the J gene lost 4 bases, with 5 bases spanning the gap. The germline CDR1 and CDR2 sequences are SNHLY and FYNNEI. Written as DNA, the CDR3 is TGTGCCAGCAGTGAACTACGAGAGACCCAGTACTTC. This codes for CASSELRETQYF.

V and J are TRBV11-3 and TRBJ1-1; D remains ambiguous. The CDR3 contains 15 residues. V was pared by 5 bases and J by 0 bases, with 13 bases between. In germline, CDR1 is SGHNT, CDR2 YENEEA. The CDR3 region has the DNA TGTGCCAGCAGCCCACCGGTGTTCATGAACACTGAAGCTTTCTTT. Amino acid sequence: CASSPPVFMNTEAFF. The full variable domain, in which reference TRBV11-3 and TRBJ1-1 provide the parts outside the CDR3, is EAGVVQSPRYKIIEKKQPVAFWCNPISGHNTLYWYLQNLGQGPELLIRYENEEAVDDSQLPKDRFSAERLKGVDSTLKIQPAELGDSAVYLCASSPPVFMNTEAFFGQGTRLTVV.

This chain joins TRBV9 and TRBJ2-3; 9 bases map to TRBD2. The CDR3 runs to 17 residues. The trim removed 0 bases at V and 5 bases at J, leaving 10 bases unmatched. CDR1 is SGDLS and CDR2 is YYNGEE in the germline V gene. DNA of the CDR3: TGTGCCAGCAGCGTAGCTATTCAAGCGGGGGGCCTAGATACGCAGTATTTT. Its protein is CASSVAIQAGGLDTQYF. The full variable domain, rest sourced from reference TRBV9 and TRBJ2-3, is DSGVTQTPKHLITATGQRVTLRCSPRSGDLSVYWYQQSLDQGLQFLIQYYNGEERAKGNILERFSAQQFPDLHSELNLSSLELGDSALYFCASSVAIQAGGLDTQYFGPGTRLTVL.

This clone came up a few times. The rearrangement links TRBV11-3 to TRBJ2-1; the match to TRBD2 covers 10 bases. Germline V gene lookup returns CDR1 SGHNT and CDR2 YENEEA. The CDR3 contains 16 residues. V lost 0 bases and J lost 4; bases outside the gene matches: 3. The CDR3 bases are TGTGCCAGCAGCTTAGAAGGGACTAGCGCATACAATGAGCAGTTCTTC. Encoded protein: CASSLEGTSAYNEQFF. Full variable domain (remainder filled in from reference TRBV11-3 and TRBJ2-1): EAGVVQSPRYKIIEKKQPVAFWCNPISGHNTLYWYLQNLGQGPELLIRYENEEAVDDSQLPKDRFSAERLKGVDSTLKIQPAELGDSAVYLCASSLEGTSAYNEQFFGPGTRLTVL.

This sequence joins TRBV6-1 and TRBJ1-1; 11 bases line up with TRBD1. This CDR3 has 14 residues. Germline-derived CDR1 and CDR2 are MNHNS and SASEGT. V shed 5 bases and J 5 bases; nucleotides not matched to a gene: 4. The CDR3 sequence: CASSWGQGDTEAFF. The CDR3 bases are TGTGCCAGCAGTTGGGGACAGGGGGATACTGAAGCTTTCTTT.

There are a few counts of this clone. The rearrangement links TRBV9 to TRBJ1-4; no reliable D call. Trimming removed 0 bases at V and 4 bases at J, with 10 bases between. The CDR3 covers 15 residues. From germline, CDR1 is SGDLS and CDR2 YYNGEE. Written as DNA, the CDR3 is TGTGCCAGCAGCGTAGCAGGATTCAATAATGAAAAACTGTTTTTT. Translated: CASSVAGFNNEKLFF.

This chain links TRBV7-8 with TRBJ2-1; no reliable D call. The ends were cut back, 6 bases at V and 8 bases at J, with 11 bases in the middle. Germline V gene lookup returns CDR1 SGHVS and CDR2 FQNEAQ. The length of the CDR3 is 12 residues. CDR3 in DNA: TGTGCCAGCAGTCGGAGTCGGGATGAGCAGTTCTTC. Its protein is CASSRSRDEQFF.

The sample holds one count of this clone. In DNA form, the CDR3 reads TGTGCCAGCAGGTATGGCCCCCCGAACATTCAGTACTTC. It is translated as CASRYGPPNIQYF. The chain has TRBV2 and TRBJ2-4; D is unclear. Germline lookup yields CDR1 SNHLY and CDR2 FYNNEI. Trimming pared 6 bases from V and 7 bases from J, leaving 13 bases between. The CDR3 spans 13 residues.

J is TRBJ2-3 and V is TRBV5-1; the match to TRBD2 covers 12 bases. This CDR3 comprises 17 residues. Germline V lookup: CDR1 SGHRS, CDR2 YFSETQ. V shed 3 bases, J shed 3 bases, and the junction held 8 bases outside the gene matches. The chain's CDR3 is CASSSSTSGRRTDTQYF. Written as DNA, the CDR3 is TGCGCCAGCAGCTCATCGACTAGCGGGAGAAGAACAGATACGCAGTATTTT.

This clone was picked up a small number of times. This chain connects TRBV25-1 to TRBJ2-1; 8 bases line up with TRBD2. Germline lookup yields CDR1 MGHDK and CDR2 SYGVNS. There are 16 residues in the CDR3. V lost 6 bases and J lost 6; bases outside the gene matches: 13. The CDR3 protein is CASRAVIAGPGNEQFF. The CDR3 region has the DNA TGTGCCAGCAGAGCCGTAATAGCGGGACCCGGCAATGAGCAGTTCTTC.

In nucleotides, the CDR3 is TGTGCCAGCAGCTTGACAGGGGGCGCCGGTCGTGGCTACACCTTC. It translates to CASSLTGGAGRGYTF. The rearrangement joins TRBV11-3 to TRBJ1-2; 10 bases map to TRBD1. Trimming removed 3 bases from V and 7 bases from J; junction bases left unmatched: 8. Germline V gene lookup returns CDR1 SGHNT and CDR2 YENEEA. The CDR3 length is 15 residues.

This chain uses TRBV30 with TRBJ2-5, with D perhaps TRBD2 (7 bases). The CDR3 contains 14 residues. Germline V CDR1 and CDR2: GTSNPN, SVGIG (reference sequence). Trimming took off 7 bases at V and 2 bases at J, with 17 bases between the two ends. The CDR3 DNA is TGTGCCTCGGAAAAGGGGGGGCGGCAAGAGACCCAGTACTTC. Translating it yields CASEKGGRQETQYF.

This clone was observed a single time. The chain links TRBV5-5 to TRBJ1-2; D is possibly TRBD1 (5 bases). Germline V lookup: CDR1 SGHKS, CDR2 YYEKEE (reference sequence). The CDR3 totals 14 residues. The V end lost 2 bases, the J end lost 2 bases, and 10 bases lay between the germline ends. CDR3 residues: CASSFGAGNYGYTF. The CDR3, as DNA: TGTGCCAGCAGCTTTGGGGCGGGAAACTATGGCTACACCTTC.

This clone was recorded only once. Here the CDR3 DNA reads TGTGCCACCTATCAGGGAAACACTGAAGCTTTCTTT. Its translation is CATYQGNTEAFF. The chain employs TRBV6-5 and TRBJ1-1, with D tentatively TRBD1 (5 bases). Trimming stripped 10 bases from V and 2 bases from J, with 11 bases between. Looked up from germline, CDR1 is MNHEY and CDR2 is SVGAGI. CDR3 length: 12 residues.

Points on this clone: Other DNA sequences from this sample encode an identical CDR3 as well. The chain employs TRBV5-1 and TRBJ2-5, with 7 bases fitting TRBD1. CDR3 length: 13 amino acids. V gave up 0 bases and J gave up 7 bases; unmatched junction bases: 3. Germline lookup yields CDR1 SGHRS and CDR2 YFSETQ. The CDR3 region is CASSLGQGGTQYF. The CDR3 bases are TGCGCCAGCAGCTTGGGACAGGGCGGGACCCAGTACTTC.

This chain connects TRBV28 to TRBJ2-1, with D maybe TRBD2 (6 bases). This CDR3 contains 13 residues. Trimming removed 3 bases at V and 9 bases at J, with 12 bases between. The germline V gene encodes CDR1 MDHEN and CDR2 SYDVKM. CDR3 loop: CASSFSLGGEQFF. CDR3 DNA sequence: TGTGCCAGCAGTTTCAGTTTGGGAGGTGAGCAGTTCTTC.

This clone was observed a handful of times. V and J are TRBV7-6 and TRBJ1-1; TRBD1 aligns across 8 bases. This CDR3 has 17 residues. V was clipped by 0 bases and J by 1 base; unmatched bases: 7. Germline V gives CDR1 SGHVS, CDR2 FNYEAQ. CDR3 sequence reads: CASSLAPGGIGNTEAFF. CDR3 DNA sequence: TGTGCCAGCAGCTTAGCGCCAGGGGGCATAGGGAACACTGAAGCTTTCTTT.

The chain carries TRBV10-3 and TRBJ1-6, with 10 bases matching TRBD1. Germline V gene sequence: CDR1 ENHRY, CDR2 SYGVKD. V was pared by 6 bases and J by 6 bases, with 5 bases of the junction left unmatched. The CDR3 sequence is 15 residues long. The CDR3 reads CAIRGTGAGNSPLHF. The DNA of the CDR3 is TGTGCCATCAGGGGGACAGGGGCAGGTAATTCACCCCTCCACTTT.